The 5 T cell receptor beta chains below come from one sample, sequenced in a study of radiotherapy plus CTLA-4 blockade in lung cancer. Sequencing used immunoSEQ multiplex PCR; TCRdb keeps in-frame clones, though not all of them. The table records tens of thousands of clones, about 72% of them present only once. This specimen consisted of peripheral blood, obtained from a patient treated with radiotherapy plus ipilimumab. These receptors were taken from a human donor with non-small cell lung cancer whose response to radiotherapy plus ipilimumab could not be evaluated.

The J gene is TRBJ2-3, the V gene TRBV27; 9 nucleotides match TRBD2. CDR1 and CDR2 (germline): MNHEY, SMNVEV (reference sequence). The length of the CDR3 is 17 residues. Trimming at V came to 3 bases and at J to 4 bases, leaving 11 bases not matched to a gene. The CDR3: CASSFLGRGGGADTQYF. CDR3 bases: TGTGCCAGCAGTTTTCTCGGTAGGGGCGGGGGGGCAGATACGCAGTATTTT.

This clone came up a few times. The chain recombines TRBV18 with TRBJ2-1; the match to TRBD2 covers 7 bases. V dropped 6 bases and J dropped 6; count of bases not matched to a gene: 11. The CDR3 spans 15 residues. Germline V gene data show CDR1 as KGHSH and CDR2 as LQKENI. This CDR3 is CASSQGPGGGNEQFF. The CDR3 nucleotides are TGTGCCAGCTCCCAAGGACCCGGCGGGGGCAATGAGCAGTTCTTC.

The chain is built from TRBV15 and TRBJ1-4; D remains ambiguous. V lost 9 bases to trimming and J lost 0 bases, with 11 bases between them. The CDR3 contains 14 residues. Per the germline V gene, CDR1 is LNHNV and CDR2 is YYDKDF (reference sequence). The CDR3 nucleotides read TGTGCCACGGCCCCCAGCGCAACTAATGAAAAACTGTTTTTT. It yields the protein CATAPSATNEKLFF.

This clone appeared once. The V gene is TRBV6-6, the J gene TRBJ1-5; 7 bases align to TRBD1. The germline gives CDR1 MNHNY, CDR2 SVGAGI (reference sequence). With V trimmed by 7 bases and J by 5 bases, 11 bases remained unmatched. CDR3 length: 15 residues. DNA of the CDR3: TGTGCCAGCAAATACCCATCAGGGGGTTATCAGCCCCAGCATTTT. This encodes CASKYPSGGYQPQHF.

This clone is a singleton in its sample. The chain has TRBV7-2 and TRBJ1-1, with TRBD1 matching over 9 bases. V lost 6 bases and J lost 0; bases outside the gene matches: 2. This CDR3 is built from 14 residues. Germline V gene sequence: CDR1 SGHTA, CDR2 FQGNSA. The CDR3 loop reads CASSRDRVNTEAFF. The DNA for the CDR3 is TGTGCCAGCAGTCGGGACAGGGTGAACACTGAAGCTTTCTTT.